The 20 T cell receptor beta chains below come from one sample, sequenced in a study of OX40 agonist ivuxolimab in advanced cancers. TCRdb keeps only in-frame clones here, not all; method: immunoSEQ multiplex PCR. The sample holds some 54,000 clones, 70% to 80% seen once. Source: CD4+ or CD8+ T cells sorted from blood, taken in a trial of the OX40 agonist ivuxolimab. These receptor sequences come from an adult with an advanced solid tumor such as melanoma, head and neck, liver or kidney cancer.

The chain has TRBV2 and TRBJ1-1; D not resolved. V dropped 4 bases and J dropped 5 bases, with 17 bases sitting between them. CDR3 length: 15 amino acids. The germline V gene has CDR1 SNHLY and CDR2 FYNNEI. CDR3 in DNA: TGTGCCAGCAGTGTCCGGGCCCCTTACGGGACTGAAGCTTTCTTT. Encoded protein: CASSVRAPYGTEAFF. Combining the CDR3 with reference TRBV2 and TRBJ1-1 gives the whole variable domain EPEVTQTPSHQVTQMGQEVILRCVPISNHLYFYWYRQILGQKVEFLVSFYNNEISEKSEIFDDQFSVERPDGSNFTLKIRSTKLEDSAMYFCASSVRAPYGTEAFFGQGTRLTVV.

The rearrangement joins TRBV14 to TRBJ1-2, with D perhaps matching TRBD1 (6 bases). The ends were cut back, 3 bases at V and 7 bases at J, with 12 bases in the middle. Germline V lookup: CDR1 SGHDN, CDR2 FVKESK. The CDR3 totals 13 residues. The chain's CDR3 is CASSHARGGGYTF. The CDR3 DNA follows: TGTGCCAGCAGCCACGCGAGAGGGGGTGGCTACACCTTC.

This clone was recorded a few times. This chain uses TRBV19 with TRBJ2-5; 9 bases are a match to TRBD1. Germline CDR1 LNHDA, CDR2 SQIVND (reference sequence). CDR3 length equals 14 residues. Trimming removed 6 bases from V and 10 bases from J; junction bases left unmatched: 12. The CDR3 DNA follows: TGTGCCAGTAGCCTATTGTCGACAGGGGGTATCCAGTACTTC. Its translation: CASSLLSTGGIQYF.

The DNA for the CDR3 is TGTGCCAGAAGCCCCTGGACAGGCCGGGGGGTCTATAATTCACCCCTCCACTTT. Translated, it gives CARSPWTGRGVYNSPLHF. The chain uses TRBV5-3 and TRBJ1-6, with 7 bases that match TRBD1. TRBV5-3 is an ORF for which the function is uncertain. V lost 4 bases and J lost 3; bases outside the gene matches: 13. CDR3 size: 18 residues.

V and J are TRBV11-2 and TRBJ2-5; D not certain. V was trimmed by 5 bases and J by 0 bases, leaving 7 bases between them. This CDR3 has 13 amino acids. The germline gives CDR1 SGHAT, CDR2 FQNNGV. CDR3 loop: CASSLGHQETQYF. The CDR3 bases are TGTGCCAGCAGCCTTGGACACCAAGAGACCCAGTACTTC. The entire variable domain, with the rest obtained from reference TRBV11-2 and TRBJ2-5, is as follows: EAGVAQSPRYKIIEKRQSVAFWCNPISGHATLYWYQQILGQGPKLLIQFQNNGVVDDSQLPKDRFSAERLKGVDSTLKIQPAKLEDSAVYLCASSLGHQETQYFGPGTRLLVL.

The CDR3 spells CASSTPTGFWQYF. The DNA of the CDR3 is TGTGCCAGCAGTACACCGACAGGGTTCTGGCAGTACTTC. This chain uses TRBV7-9 with TRBJ2-5; 7 bases fit TRBD1. The CDR3 spans 13 residues. Germline CDR1 SEHNR, CDR2 FQNEAQ (reference sequence). J was trimmed by 11 bases and V by 6 bases; bases with no gene match: 12.

This chain uses TRBV7-2 with TRBJ2-2; D is ambiguous. Looked up from germline, CDR1 is SGHTA and CDR2 is FQGNSA. The CDR3 has 13 residues. CDR3 DNA: TGTGCACAGTACTCATATGGAGCCGGGGAGCTGTTTTTT. As protein: CAQYSYGAGELFF. Looking up the rest from reference TRBV7-2 and TRBJ2-2 gives the full variable domain: GAGVSQSPSNKVTEKGKDVELRCDPISGHTALYWYRQSLGQGLEFLIYFQGNSAPDKSGLPSDRFSAERTGGSVSTLTIQRTQQEDSAVYLCAQYSYGAGELFFGEGSRLTVL.

A word on this clone: The junction does not match germline at one end; this may be a read error. The chain is built from TRBV14 and TRBJ2-2; the D is unclear. Germline V gene lookup returns CDR1 SGHDN and CDR2 FVKESK. This CDR3 is built from 14 residues. The CDR3 DNA reads as TGTGCCGGCAGCCTACAGCATTACACCGGGGAGCTGTTTTTT. Amino acids: CAGSLQHYTGELFF.

As regards this clone: Additional DNA sequences in this sample encode the identical CDR3. The chain has TRBV10-1 and TRBJ2-2; D is possibly TRBD1 or TRBD2 (5 bases each). The CDR3 sequence is 14 residues long. V lost 6 bases and J 0 bases, leaving 8 bases between the germline ends. Germline V gene data show CDR1 as WNHNN and CDR2 as SYGVQD (reference sequence). The CDR3 here is CASRGTANTGELFF. The CDR3 nucleotides read TGCGCCAGCAGAGGGACGGCGAACACCGGGGAGCTGTTTTTT.

This clone occurred once. The rearrangement links TRBV27 to TRBJ2-1, with 10 bases matching TRBD2. The trim removed 1 base at V and 4 bases at J, leaving 7 bases unmatched. The CDR3 length is 17 residues. The germline gives CDR1 MNHEY, CDR2 SMNVEV (reference sequence). In nucleotides, the CDR3 is TGTGCCAGCAGTTTATTATCAGCGGGAGGGGGTTACAATGAGCAGTTCTTC. Protein sequence: CASSLLSAGGGYNEQFF.

The rearrangement joins TRBV28 to TRBJ1-2, with 9 positions matching TRBD1. The J segment lost 2 bases and the V segment lost 4 bases, leaving 5 bases of the junction unmatched. The CDR3 extends over 15 amino acids. Germline V CDR1 and CDR2: MDHEN, SYDVKM. The DNA of the CDR3 is TGTGCCAGCAGTTCCCCGGGACAGGGAAACTATGGCTACACCTTC. Protein sequence: CASSSPGQGNYGYTF.

The chain uses TRBV19 and TRBJ1-5; D not certain. CDR1 LNHDA and CDR2 SQIVND come from the germline V gene (reference sequence). The CDR3 is made up of 17 amino acids. V shed 5 bases and J shed 1 base, with 18 bases lying between them. The DNA of the CDR3 is TGTGCCAGTAGTTCTCCGAGGAGAGGCCTAAGCAATCAGCCCCAGCATTTT. This translates into CASSSPRRGLSNQPQHF.

This rearrangement joins TRBV27 to TRBJ1-1, with D perhaps TRBD1 (6 bases). The CDR3 covers 15 residues. Germline loops: CDR1 MNHEY, CDR2 SMNVEV (reference sequence). The V end lost 5 bases, the J end lost 3 bases, and 16 bases lay between the germline ends. This CDR3 reads CASSPRPHRDTEAFF. The CDR3 region has the DNA TGTGCCAGCAGTCCCCGCCCCCACAGGGACACTGAAGCTTTCTTT.

V gene TRBV30 combines with J gene TRBJ1-3; D gene ambiguous. Trimming left V 0 bases short and J 1 base short, with 19 bases between. Germline V CDR1 and CDR2: GTSNPN, SVGIG (reference sequence). The CDR3 extends over 18 amino acids. In nucleotides, the CDR3 is TGTGCCTGGAGTGTACTGTGGAGGGAAAAACTTTCTGGAAACACCATATATTTT. Amino acids: CAWSVLWREKLSGNTIYF.

This sequence joins TRBV5-4 and TRBJ1-4; 7 nucleotides line up with TRBD1. The CDR3 extends over 18 amino acids. Looked up from germline, CDR1 is SGHNT and CDR2 is YYREEE (reference sequence). The trim removed 4 bases at V and 6 bases at J, leaving 18 bases unmatched. The CDR3 protein is CASSQEPTGERVDEKLFF. CDR3 sequence (DNA): TGTGCCAGCAGCCAAGAGCCCACAGGGGAGCGGGTGGATGAAAAACTGTTTTTT.

This chain links TRBV5-8 with TRBJ2-7, with 10 bases lining up with TRBD2. The CDR3 contains 14 residues. Germline V gene lookup returns CDR1 SGHTS and CDR2 YDEGEE. Trimming cost V 4 bases and J 2 bases; bases outside gene matches: 3. CDR3 region: CASSPGTSAYEQYF. The CDR3 DNA reads TGTGCCAGCAGCCCAGGGACTAGCGCCTACGAGCAGTACTTC.

The chain joins TRBV5-4 to TRBJ2-3, with unresolved D. The CDR3 extends over 14 amino acids. V lost 5 bases, J lost 3 bases, and 13 bases lay in between. Germline V CDR1 and CDR2: SGHNT, YYREEE (reference sequence). The CDR3 loop reads CASSSPGETDTQYF. The CDR3 DNA follows: TGTGCCAGCAGTTCGCCAGGTGAAACAGATACGCAGTATTTT.

The chain employs TRBV19 and TRBJ2-3, with 8 bases aligning to TRBD2. V shed 7 bases and J 6 bases; nucleotides not matched to a gene: 6. The CDR3 runs to 13 residues. Germline assignment: CDR1 LNHDA and CDR2 SQIVND (reference sequence). The CDR3 DNA follows: TGTGCCAGTAACAGCGGGAGACCCGATACGCAGTATTTT. It yields the protein CASNSGRPDTQYF.

The V call is TRBV28, the J call TRBJ2-3; no reliable D call. Trimming pared 10 bases from V and 6 bases from J, leaving 17 bases between. This CDR3 region has 13 residues. Germline CDR1 is MDHEN and CDR2 is SYDVKM. The CDR3, as DNA: TGTGCCACCTCATCCCACTCCCCGGATACGCAGTATTTT. Protein product: CATSSHSPDTQYF. Full variable domain (rest looked up from reference TRBV28 and TRBJ2-3): DVKVTQSSRYLVKRTGEKVFLECVQDMDHENMFWYRQDPGLGLRLIYFSYDVKMKEKGDIPEGYSVSREKKERFSLILESASTNQTSMYLCATSSHSPDTQYFGPGTRLTVL.

The chain is built from TRBV27 and TRBJ2-5; D remains unclear. Germline V gene data show CDR1 as MNHEY and CDR2 as SMNVEV (reference sequence). V lost 3 bases to trimming and J lost 5 bases, with 13 bases between them. This CDR3 region has 14 residues. The CDR3 reads CASSFGLMGETQYF. In DNA, the CDR3 is TGTGCCAGCAGTTTCGGCCTGATGGGGGAGACCCAGTACTTC.